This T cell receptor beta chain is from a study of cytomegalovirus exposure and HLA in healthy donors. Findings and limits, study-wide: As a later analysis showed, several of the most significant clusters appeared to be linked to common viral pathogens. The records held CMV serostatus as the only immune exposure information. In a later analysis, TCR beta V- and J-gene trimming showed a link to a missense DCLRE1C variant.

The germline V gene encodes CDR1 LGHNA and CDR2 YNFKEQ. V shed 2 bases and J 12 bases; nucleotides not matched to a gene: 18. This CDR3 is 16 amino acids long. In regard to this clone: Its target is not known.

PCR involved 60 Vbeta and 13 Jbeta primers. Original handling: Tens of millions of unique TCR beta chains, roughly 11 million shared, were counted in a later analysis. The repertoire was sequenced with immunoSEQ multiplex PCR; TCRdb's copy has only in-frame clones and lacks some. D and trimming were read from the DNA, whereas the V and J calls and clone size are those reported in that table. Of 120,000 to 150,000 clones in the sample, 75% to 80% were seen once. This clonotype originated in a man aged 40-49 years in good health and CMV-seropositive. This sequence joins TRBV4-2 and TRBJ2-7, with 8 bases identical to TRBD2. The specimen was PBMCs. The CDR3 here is CASSQNIKREFKSLYF. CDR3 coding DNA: TGTGCCAGCAGCCAAAACATAAAGCGGGAGTTTAAATCACTGTACTTC.